This TCR beta chain was sequenced in a study of post-analysis software for immune sequencing data. Overall study findings and caveats: When patients were compared with controls, a handful of TRBV segments were more frequent, TRBV5-6, TRBV5-1 and TRBV20-1 among them.

The germline V gene has CDR1 MGHRA and CDR2 YSYEKL. The length of the CDR3 is 16 residues. The trim removed 3 bases at V and 4 bases at J, leaving 9 bases unmatched. Unique molecular identifiers were carried by the TCR beta cDNA libraries. Each CDR3 protein gets one entry after TCRdb re-called the PCR reads with MiXCR. The repertoire includes about 500,000 distinct CDR3 sequences, under 55% of them detected once, and 9% to 13% sits in the top ten. To note about this clonotype: Its antigen is unidentified.

The gene calls are TRBV4-1 and TRBJ2-3; the match to TRBD2 covers 8 bases. The receptor was isolated from a girl between 5 and 17 years old with multiple sclerosis. Sequenced input: blood. CDR3 loop: CASSQTGLDGADTQYF. DNA for the CDR3: TGCGCCAGCAGCCAGACGGGACTAGATGGCGCAGATACGCAGTATTTT.